A selection of T cell receptor beta chains follows, all from one sample in a study of long-term antiretroviral therapy in people with HIV. Sequencing used immunoSEQ multiplex PCR; TCRdb keeps in-frame clones, though not all of them. The table records 25,000 to 35,000 clones, 70% to 90% of them present only once. Sequencing was performed on unsorted PBMCs, taken 0.8 years after starting antiretroviral therapy. The origin of the receptors is a woman in her twenties or thirties with HIV. CDR3s include the opening cysteine and the closing phenylalanine or tryptophan. Fields, in order: V gene, CDR3 protein.

v_gene: TRBV5-4; CDR3aa: CASSKERGPITDTQYF
v_gene: TRBV9; CDR3aa: CASTNGQYIFF
v_gene: TRBV5-1; CDR3aa: CASSLEGNGETQYF
v_gene: TRBV25-1; CDR3aa: CASSEGKGWQPQHF
v_gene: TRBV5-1; CDR3aa: CASSLVPGANTEAFF
v_gene: TRBV18; CDR3aa: CASSPSGGETQYF
v_gene: TRBV19; CDR3aa: CASSILAGTAYEQYF
v_gene: TRBV11-3; CDR3aa: CASSLGLAGPPDTQYF
v_gene: TRBV5-1; CDR3aa: CASSPDVRNTEAFF
v_gene: TRBV18; CDR3aa: CASSPGANEKLFF
v_gene: TRBV2; CDR3aa: CASTLLDNNEQFF
v_gene: TRBV9; CDR3aa: CASSLGLPGSSTDTQYF
v_gene: TRBV5-5; CDR3aa: CASSLYQTPYEQYF
v_gene: TRBV6-1; CDR3aa: CASRDISNQPQHF
v_gene: TRBV30; CDR3aa: CALRDRGNNGYTF
v_gene: TRBV29-1; CDR3aa: CSVESGNTIYF
v_gene: TRBV19; CDR3aa: CASTPGGGGNQPQHF
v_gene: TRBV14; CDR3aa: CASSQGTFEAFF
v_gene: TRBV4-1; CDR3aa: CASSQDGRRGSPYRLYGYTF
v_gene: TRBV5-1; CDR3aa: CASSPGQSTGELFF
v_gene: TRBV30; CDR3aa: CAWRGSSYNEQFF
v_gene: TRBV2; CDR3aa: CASSEGVFTEAFF
v_gene: TRBV6-1; CDR3aa: CASRASDRGSETQYF
v_gene: TRBV9; CDR3aa: CASTQGLQLYNSPLHF
v_gene: TRBV28; CDR3aa: CASSLGGRNYGYTF
v_gene: TRBV14; CDR3aa: CASSTDAGGETQYF
v_gene: TRBV5-1; CDR3aa: CASSLDGLLVEQFF
v_gene: TRBV30; CDR3aa: CAWSGSGANVLTF
v_gene: TRBV30; CDR3aa: CATDYADTQYF
v_gene: TRBV5-1; CDR3aa: CASSLSVREETQYF
v_gene: TRBV2; CDR3aa: CASSELAGSTGELFF
v_gene: TRBV7-9; CDR3aa: CASDLGGPTDTQYF
v_gene: TRBV5-6; CDR3aa: CASSLFLRQGSYEQYF
v_gene: TRBV11-3; CDR3aa: CASSLDGNNEQFF
v_gene: TRBV7-9; CDR3aa: CASSSQRTEMNTEAFF
v_gene: TRBV28; CDR3aa: CASSRTGKANYGYTF
v_gene: TRBV7-2; CDR3aa: CASSLGTQETQYF
v_gene: TRBV30; CDR3aa: CALDRPYTF
v_gene: TRBV6-6; CDR3aa: CASSSDGFFTGELFF
v_gene: TRBV18; CDR3aa: CASSPPDMNTEAFF
v_gene: TRBV4-1; CDR3aa: CASSQGQGVGEQFF
v_gene: TRBV5-1; CDR3aa: CASSPGQENTEAFF
v_gene: TRBV25-1; CDR3aa: CASSEWGTDDGYTF
v_gene: TRBV7-9; CDR3aa: CASSLVQGLSADTQYF
v_gene: TRBV30; CDR3aa: CAWDTGTGANVLTF
v_gene: TRBV30; CDR3aa: CAWSASGKQQPQHF